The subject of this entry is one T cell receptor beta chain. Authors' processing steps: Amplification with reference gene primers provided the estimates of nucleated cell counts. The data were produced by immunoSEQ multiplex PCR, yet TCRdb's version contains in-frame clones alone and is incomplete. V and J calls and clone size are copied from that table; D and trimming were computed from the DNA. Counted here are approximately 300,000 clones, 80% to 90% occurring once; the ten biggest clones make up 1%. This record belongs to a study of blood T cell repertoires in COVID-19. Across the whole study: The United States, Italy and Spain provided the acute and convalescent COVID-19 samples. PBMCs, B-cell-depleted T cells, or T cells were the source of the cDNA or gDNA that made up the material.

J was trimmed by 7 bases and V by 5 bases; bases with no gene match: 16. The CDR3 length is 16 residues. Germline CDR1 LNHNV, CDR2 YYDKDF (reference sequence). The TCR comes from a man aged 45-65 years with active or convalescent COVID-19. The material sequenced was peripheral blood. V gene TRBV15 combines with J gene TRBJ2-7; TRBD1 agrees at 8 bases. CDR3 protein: CATSRKLGTGLLEQYF. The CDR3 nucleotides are TGTGCCACCAGCCGCAAACTCGGGACAGGCCTACTTGAGCAGTACTTC.